This TCR beta chain derives from a study of T cell responses to AZD1222 COVID-19 vaccine. Some clones are missing from TCRdb's copy, which holds only in-frame ones; the method was immunoSEQ multiplex PCR. Of under 100,000 clones in the sample, roughly 88% were seen once. This clone was observed once. Its antigen is undetermined. This CDR3 spans 15 amino acids. The V end lost 1 base, the J end lost 4 bases, and 12 bases lay between the germline ends. The germline V gene encodes CDR1 SGHDT and CDR2 YYEEEE. Study-wide results and limits: Researchers took repertoire samples only after the peak T cell response had come. With two AZD1222 doses given, Spike-specific TCR breadth and depth both rose. Nearly half of unique spike-specific TCRs reportedly avoided B.1.351 and B.1.1.7 mutated regions. Donor demographics were predominantly white British with a female majority; clonal diversity may be underestimated.

The chain is built from TRBV5-6 and TRBJ1-3; TRBD1 might be the D (6 bases). The sequences come from peripheral blood, collected on day 0 of AZD1222 vaccination. The sequence came from an adult in good health. DNA of the CDR3: TGTGCCAGCAGCTTGAAAGGGGGTGTAGGAAACACCATATATTTT. Amino acid sequence: CASSLKGGVGNTIYF.